This T cell receptor (beta chain) was captured in a study of blood T cell repertoires in COVID-19. Overall study context: From T cells, B-cell-depleted T cells, or PBMCs came the material, which was cDNA or gDNA.

In the original analysis: Amplification of reference gene primers provided the estimated nucleated cell counts. TCRdb's copy holds only in-frame clones and misses some; the assay was immunoSEQ multiplex PCR. D and trimming come from the DNA, and the V and J calls and clone size come from that table. The sample has hundreds of thousands of clones, more than 75% seen once; the top ten hold approximately 2.1%. Germline values: CDR1 DFQATT, CDR2 SNEGSKA (reference sequence). The CDR3 extends over 17 amino acids. V shed 4 bases and J 2 bases; nucleotides not matched to a gene: 11. Participants came from fewer than 25 US areas, aged roughly 18 to 89 years.

The sequence derives from a woman aged 50 to 60 who had recovered from COVID-19. The rearrangement links TRBV20-1 to TRBJ2-1; 10 bases line up with TRBD2. Sequenced: PBMCs or T cells enriched from blood (not recorded which). The CDR3 is CSAIEPLSGRAYNEQFF. As DNA, the CDR3 is TGCAGTGCTATTGAGCCACTCAGCGGGAGGGCCTACAATGAGCAGTTCTTC.